This TCR beta chain was recorded in a study of identical twins. V was shortened by 3 bases and J by 7 bases, with 10 bases between the two germline ends. The CDR3 sequence is 12 residues long. Germline V lookup: CDR1 SGDLS, CDR2 YYNGEE. Via MiXCR, TCRdb re-called the 5' RACE reads, giving one row per CDR3 protein. This table has around 570,000 distinct CDR3 sequences, just under 10% appearing once. In this sample, this clonotype turned up a few times. This sample was shared with a second study, whose subject was yellow fever vaccine responses in identical twins.

The material sequenced was PBMCs. The chain is built from TRBV9 and TRBJ1-2; D unclear. The sequence came from a woman aged 18-29 years in good health. CDR3 nucleotide sequence: TGTGCCAGCAGCGCCGAATGGGGTGGCTACACCTTC. Translation gives CASSAEWGGYTF.